The T cell receptor (beta chain) under discussion was sequenced for a study of cytomegalovirus exposure and HLA in healthy donors. The V end was cut by 8 bases, the J end by 2 bases, with 13 bases between. The CDR3 consists of 13 residues. Germline V gives CDR1 SEHNR, CDR2 FQNEAQ (reference sequence). In the case of this clone: The antigen remains unidentified.

Healthy donors of bone marrow made up the group. Study-wide points: Most TCR sequences were seen very rarely across donors, but some public TCRs occurred in many. Immune exposure data for these donors was limited to CMV serostatus.

The PCR used 60 Vbeta and 13 Jbeta primers. Method: immunoSEQ multiplex PCR; TCRdb's copy keeps in-frame clones and lacks some. In the table there are approximately 170,000 clones, 65% to 70% of which are singletons. Sequences were obtained from PBMCs. This rearrangement joins TRBV7-9 to TRBJ2-7; weak D call: TRBD2 (6 bases). The receptor was derived from a young woman in good health and CMV-seropositive. The CDR3 bases are TGTGCCAGCGGGGGGACTTTAACCTACGAGCAGTACTTC. Translating gives CASGGTLTYEQYF.